This T cell receptor beta chain was captured by sequencing in a study of T cell responses to AZD1222 COVID-19 vaccine. The study, taken as a whole, reports: With dominance at 160-218 and 743-854, vaccine-associated CD4 TCRs spanned spike. Donors skewed white British and female; clonal diversity was possibly underestimated.

Germline V gene data show CDR1 as SGHNT and CDR2 as YYREEE (reference sequence). Trimming pared 3 bases from V and 1 base from J, leaving 13 bases between. This CDR3 is built from 16 residues. Libraries were prepared by immunoSEQ multiplex PCR; TCRdb keeps only in-frame clonotypes and omits some of them. Here the sample spans some 190,000 clones, roughly 92% being singletons. With regard to this clone: The antigen is undetermined.

The sequenced sample was peripheral blood, obtained 28 days after the second AZD1222 dose. The receptor was derived from an adult who received the AZD1222 COVID-19 vaccine. The genes are TRBV5-4 and TRBJ2-2; possible D gene TRBD2, 5 bases. The CDR3 region is CASSSGGQRNTGELFF. CDR3 sequence (DNA): TGTGCCAGCAGCTCAGGAGGTCAGAGGAACACCGGGGAGCTGTTTTTT.